This TCR beta chain comes out of a study of blood T cell repertoires in COVID-19 (dated by TCRdb to between 2020 and 2021). Describing the broader study: Collaborator samples came from the United States, Italy and Spain and covered acute and convalescent phases of COVID-19. A freely available public database, intended as a resource for researchers studying the immune response to SARS-CoV-2, is where the repertoires were released. The material from the prospective study consisted of cDNA or gDNA derived from T cells, B-cell-depleted T cells, or PBMCs. HLA class I and class II types, where available, came from metadata supplied by the sample provider rather than from assay-based typing. Deeply sampled blood TCRbeta repertoires from subjects exposed to, actively infected with, or recovered from COVID-19 were included in the dataset. Nearly every sample came with metadata listing a de-identified subject ID, COVID-19 status, age in years and sex. Samples came from the ongoing ImmuneRACE study (first 160 participants) plus 1,254 subjects from 6 global collaborators. On the study overall, not on this receptor specifically: The quantity of clinical and demographic metadata differed by source and by participant and was supplied without curation.

Between the V and J ends, shortened by 1 base and 6 bases respectively, the junction contains 10 bases. The germline V gene sets CDR1 to SGHVS and CDR2 to FNYEAQ. The CDR3 covers 14 residues, taking in both the cysteine and the phenylalanine. Only the CDR3 DNA stays, 42 bases, in frame from base 1. Each collaborating institution followed its own protocols to collect whole blood in K2EDTA tubes. For TCRbeta analysis, collaborator samples were shipped as frozen whole blood, as isolated PBMCs, or as DNA extracted from either sample type. This clone was seen only a few times. Its antigen specificity is not known. No base qualities exist here, and no much larger clone lies one base off it. TCRbeta CDR3 regions were amplified from genomic DNA by means of the immunoSEQ Assay, a bias-controlled multiplex PCR. Under the source paper's analysis protocol: The number of nucleated cells in each sample was estimated by amplification of reference gene primers within the assay. Sequence reads were collapsed and filtered to measure the absolute abundance of every unique TCRbeta CDR3 rearrangement. For each sample, productive Simpson clonality was calculated as the square root of Simpson's diversity index over productive rearrangements. In TCRdb, the immuneACCESS table is reduced to in-frame sequences with V and J assigned. These tables do not hold every clone; where another copy was compared, an unresolved V gene accounts for under half, and the others remain unexplained. That table supplies the V and J calls and clone size; D and trimming were determined from the DNA. For this sample there are 250,000 or so clones; 88% appear just once. The ten largest make up less than 3.5% of the sample.

This receptor was taken from a woman aged 60-75 years with acute or convalescent COVID-19. Input material: peripheral blood. The chain uses TRBV7-6 and TRBJ2-1; the best D guess is TRBD1, with 6 bases matching. CDR3 sequence: CASSLDGGFNEQFF. The DNA sequence is as follows: TGTGCCAGCAGCTTAGATGGGGGCTTCAATGAGCAGTTCTTC. Extended through the reference TRBV7-6 and TRBJ2-1 proteins, this CDR3 yields the full variable domain: GAGVSQSPRYKVTKRGQDVALRCDPISGHVSLYWYRQALGQGPEFLTYFNYEAQQDKSGLPNDRFSAERPEGSISTLTIQRTEQRDSAMYRCASSLDGGFNEQFFGPGTRLTVL.